This T cell receptor (beta chain) was retrieved from a study of PD-L1 blockade in urothelial cancer. Study information: Study patients had been treated with 0 to 3 previous chemotherapy regimens. Broader study findings: A pretreatment blood TCR clonality that fell below the median predicted better progression-free and overall survival.

Concerning this clone: What it binds is not known.

In germline, CDR1 is SGHNT, CDR2 YENEEA. This CDR3 is built from 17 residues. The junction had 11 bases not matched to a gene; V was cut back by 4 bases and J by 6 bases. The assay was immunoSEQ multiplex PCR, and TCRdb's table has in-frame clones only and misses some. This table holds roughly 40,000 clones, around 88% found once. The chain couples TRBV11-3 to TRBJ2-1, with 11 positions matching TRBD2. Sequences were derived from PBMCs, sampled around atezolizumab (anti-PD-L1) treatment. This clonotype was obtained from a man in his sixties with urothelial cancer. Written as DNA, the CDR3 is TGTGCCAGCAGCTCGTCCCCACTAGCGGGAGTAAGCAATGAGCAGTTCTTC. This encodes CASSSSPLAGVSNEQFF. The complete variable domain, with remaining parts taken from reference TRBV11-3 and TRBJ2-1, reads EAGVVQSPRYKIIEKKQPVAFWCNPISGHNTLYWYLQNLGQGPELLIRYENEEAVDDSQLPKDRFSAERLKGVDSTLKIQPAELGDSAVYLCASSSSPLAGVSNEQFFGPGTRLTVL.